The 21 T cell receptor beta chains listed next were all sequenced from one sample in a study of T cell responses to AZD1222 COVID-19 vaccine. Clones were sequenced by immunoSEQ multiplex PCR, and TCRdb holds only the in-frame ones, with some missing. The table includes 90,000 to 95,000 clones, about nine tenths detected once. The source material was peripheral blood, sampled on day 0 of AZD1222 vaccination. These receptors came from an adult in good health.

The rearrangement links TRBV6-2 or TRBV6-3 to TRBJ2-7, with D unclear. The germline CDR1 and CDR2 sequences are MNHEY and SVGEGT. Trimming removed 4 bases at V and 1 base at J, with 14 bases between. This CDR3 region has 15 residues. The CDR3 spells CASSSYRVVSYEQYF. As DNA, the CDR3 is TGTGCCAGCAGTTCGTACCGGGTGGTATCCTACGAGCAGTACTTC.

V and J are TRBV28 and TRBJ2-7; 9 bases are shared with TRBD1. Per germline, CDR1 MDHEN and CDR2 SYDVKM. CDR3 length equals 15 residues. The ends lost 2 bases at V and 6 bases at J; junction bases unmatched: 8. The CDR3 DNA reads as TGTGCCAGCAGTTTAGCAGGGACAGGGAGTCGCGAGCAGTACTTC. This gives the protein CASSLAGTGSREQYF. Filled out from reference TRBV28 and TRBJ2-7, the complete variable domain reads DVKVTQSSRYLVKRTGEKVFLECVQDMDHENMFWYRQDPGLGLRLIYFSYDVKMKEKGDIPEGYSVSREKKERFSLILESASTNQTSMYLCASSLAGTGSREQYFGPGTRLTVT.

The V call is TRBV6-1, the J call TRBJ2-7, with D perhaps TRBD2 (8 bases). The germline V and J ends were trimmed by 3 bases and 3 bases, with 18 bases remaining between them. CDR1 and CDR2 (germline): MNHNS, SASEGT. The CDR3 is 16 residues long. This CDR3 reads CASSDQGGGRNYEQYF. DNA for the CDR3: TGTGCCAGCAGTGACCAAGGGGGCGGGAGGAACTACGAGCAGTACTTC.

V is TRBV29-1 and J is TRBJ2-4, with D possibly matching TRBD1 (5 bases). In germline, CDR1 is SQVTM, CDR2 ANQGSEA. The CDR3 is made up of 15 amino acids. V gave up 7 bases and J gave up 2 bases, with 18 bases separating them. The DNA of the CDR3 is TGCAGCGCAGTCCCTAGGGGCCGCCCCAAAAACATTCAGTACTTC. Translated: CSAVPRGRPKNIQYF. The entire variable domain, with the rest obtained from reference TRBV29-1 and TRBJ2-4, is as follows: SAVISQKPSRDICQRGTSLTIQCQVDSQVTMMFWYRQQPGQSLTLIATANQGSEATYESGFVIDKFPISRPNLTFSTLTVSNMSPEDSSIYLCSAVPRGRPKNIQYFGAGTRLSVL.

This rearrangement joins TRBV28 to TRBJ2-7; 8 positions match TRBD1. Germline V CDR1 and CDR2: MDHEN, SYDVKM. The CDR3 has 15 amino acids. V gave up 5 bases and J gave up 0 bases; unmatched junction bases: 6. The CDR3 nucleotides read TGTGCCAGCAGTCTGACAGGGGTAACCTCCTACGAGCAGTACTTC. This gives the protein CASSLTGVTSYEQYF.

V usage is TRBV15 and J usage is TRBJ2-5, with a tentative D call TRBD2 (5 bases). Germline values: CDR1 LNHNV, CDR2 YYDKDF (reference sequence). Trimming shortened V by 1 base and J by 4 bases, and 13 bases separated the two germline ends. The CDR3 is 15 residues long. This CDR3 reads CATSRARGSLETQYF. CDR3 DNA: TGTGCCACCAGCAGAGCCCGGGGTTCTTTAGAGACCCAGTACTTC.

The chain uses TRBV29-1 and TRBJ1-2; perhaps TRBD1 as D (6 bases). In germline, CDR1 is SQVTM, CDR2 ANQGSEA. V lost 3 bases and J 1 base, leaving 9 bases between the germline ends. This CDR3 comprises 13 residues. CDR3: CSVDRGSNYGYTF. CDR3 nucleotide sequence: TGCAGCGTTGATAGGGGGAGTAACTATGGCTACACCTTC.

V usage is TRBV19 and J usage is TRBJ1-5; 7 bases map to TRBD1. V gave up 4 bases and J gave up 2 bases; unmatched junction bases: 2. The CDR3 is 14 residues long. Germline V gives CDR1 LNHDA, CDR2 SQIVND (reference sequence). The CDR3 here is CASSTTGGNQPQHF. The CDR3 bases are TGTGCCAGTAGTACAACAGGGGGCAATCAGCCCCAGCATTTT.

This clone was seen just once. This sequence joins TRBV27 and TRBJ2-6; the match to TRBD1 covers 10 bases. This CDR3 region has 20 residues. The germline gives CDR1 MNHEY, CDR2 SMNVEV (reference sequence). V gave up 5 bases and J gave up 0 bases; unmatched junction bases: 13. CDR3 in amino acids: CASSPRPPTGGYSGANVLTF. The CDR3 DNA is TGTGCCAGCAGTCCCCGACCTCCGACAGGGGGCTACTCTGGGGCCAACGTCCTGACTTTC.

This clone occurred once. V is TRBV3-1 (or the pseudogene TRBV3-2) and J is TRBJ2-6; no definite D call. The germline V gene has CDR1 LGHDT and CDR2 YNNKEL (reference sequence). V gave up 0 bases and J gave up 1 base, with 4 bases separating them. The CDR3 is made up of 15 amino acids. The DNA of the CDR3 is TGTGCCAGCAGCCAAGATTGGTCTGGGGCCAACGTCCTGACTTTC. It codes for CASSQDWSGANVLTF.

The rearrangement links TRBV20-1 to TRBJ2-3, with 7 bases lining up with TRBD1. CDR3 length equals 14 residues. The V segment lost 3 bases and the J segment 2 bases; nucleotides outside the gene matches: 5. CDR1 DFQATT and CDR2 SNEGSKA come from the germline V gene (reference sequence). Here the CDR3 DNA reads TGCAGTGCTAGTCAGGGGGACCCCACAGATACGCAGTATTTT. Its translation is CSASQGDPTDTQYF.

The chain joins TRBV5-6 to TRBJ2-7; TRBD2 might be the D (5 bases). Per the germline V gene, CDR1 is SGHDT and CDR2 is YYEEEE. This CDR3 spans 14 amino acids. Trimming shortened V by 3 bases and J by 1 base, and 11 bases separated the two germline ends. The CDR3 is CASSWWGASYEQYF. Here the CDR3 DNA reads TGTGCCAGCAGCTGGTGGGGAGCTTCCTACGAGCAGTACTTC.

The chain has TRBV3-1 (or the pseudogene TRBV3-2) and TRBJ1-5, with D unclear. The CDR3 length is 14 residues. Trimming took off 0 bases at V and 3 bases at J, with 6 bases between the two ends. Looked up from germline, CDR1 is LGHDT and CDR2 is YNNKEL (reference sequence). DNA for the CDR3: TGTGCCAGCAGCCAAGAACAGTTCAATCAGCCCCAGCATTTT. The encoded protein is CASSQEQFNQPQHF.

This chain uses TRBV12-5 with TRBJ2-7; TRBD2 aligns across 10 bases. CDR3 length equals 14 residues. J gave up 3 bases and V 2 bases, and 1 base lay outside the gene matches. Germline CDR1 reads LGHNT; CDR2 reads FRNRAP. CDR3 coding DNA: TGTGCTAGTGGTTTGACTAGCGGGGACTACGAGCAGTACTTC. Protein sequence: CASGLTSGDYEQYF.

The rearrangement uses TRBV27 and TRBJ2-3, with TRBD1 matching 8 bases. Germline V lookup: CDR1 MNHEY, CDR2 SMNVEV (reference sequence). Losses at the gene ends were 6 bases for V and 4 bases for J; bases not matched to a gene: 3. This CDR3 is built from 13 residues. CDR3 amino acids: CASSPDRADTQYF. The DNA of the CDR3 is TGTGCCAGCAGCCCGGACAGGGCAGATACGCAGTATTTT.

This clone appeared a few times. The chain uses TRBV15 and TRBJ1-6; D gene ambiguous. V was pared by 0 bases and J by 11 bases, with 17 bases between. CDR3 length: 16 amino acids. CDR1 and CDR2 from the germline V gene are LNHNV and YYDKDF (reference sequence). This CDR3 is CATSRDRGLLIAPLHF. The CDR3 nucleotides are TGTGCCACCAGCAGAGATCGGGGATTACTTATCGCACCCCTCCACTTT.

This chain joins TRBV5-1 and TRBJ2-7, with TRBD1 identical over 9 bases. The CDR3 has 13 amino acids. Germline trimming cut 2 bases from V and 7 bases from J; bases unmatched to any gene: 4. Looked up from germline, CDR1 is SGHRS and CDR2 is YFSETQ. CDR3: CASSLQGAKEQYF. The CDR3 nucleotides are TGCGCCAGCAGCTTACAGGGGGCGAAAGAGCAGTACTTC.

The CDR3 sequence: CASSISSRSGGYTF. The CDR3 DNA follows: TGTGCCAGCAGCATATCCTCACGCTCGGGGGGCTACACCTTC. The chain links TRBV7-9 to TRBJ1-2; the D is unclear. V was trimmed by 5 bases and J by 8 bases, leaving 18 bases between them. This CDR3 region has 14 residues. Germline CDR1 reads SEHNR; CDR2 reads FQNEAQ (reference sequence).

The chain links TRBV30 to TRBJ1-2; 8 positions agree with TRBD1. Germline assignment: CDR1 GTSNPN and CDR2 SVGIG (reference sequence). V lost 0 bases, J lost 2 bases, and 5 bases stayed unmatched. The CDR3 is made up of 15 amino acids. The CDR3 sequence: CAWSVLRTGNYGYTF. The CDR3 DNA reads TGTGCCTGGAGTGTACTGAGGACAGGGAACTATGGCTACACCTTC.

As to this clone: One junction end disagrees with the germline gene, perhaps due to a read error. The V and J genes are TRBV3-1 (or the pseudogene TRBV3-2) and TRBJ1-2; 8 bases agree with TRBD1. The CDR3 runs 11 residues. The germline V gene encodes CDR1 LGHDT and CDR2 YNNKEL (reference sequence). The CDR3 region is CASSQAGGRYF. CDR3 nucleotides: TGTGCCAGCAGCCAAGCAGGGGGCCGATACTTC.

The V gene is TRBV7-2, the J gene TRBJ2-5; 10 bases agree with TRBD1. In germline, CDR1 is SGHTA, CDR2 FQGNSA. This CDR3 contains 14 residues. Trimming removed 5 bases from V and 4 bases from J; junction bases left unmatched: 4. The CDR3 region has the DNA TGTGCCAGCAGCCCCCGGACAGGGGGAGAGACCCAGTACTTC. Its protein is CASSPRTGGETQYF.